This T cell receptor beta chain comes out of a study of cytomegalovirus exposure and HLA in healthy donors (dated by TCRdb to the late 2010s). For context, the study as a whole: An earlier analysis of several hundred of the donors reported 250 to 350 Gb of sequence data and 117 million unique TCR beta sequences from about 200 million T cells. An early release covering roughly 600 HLA-typed donors comprised approximately 300 gigabases of sequencing data and tens of millions of unique TCR sequences. Among the approximately 430 genotyped donors, around 79% belonged to the genetic ancestry cluster associated with self-reported Caucasian donors. The aim of the study was to test whether cataloging public T cell receptors could identify signatures of past pathogen exposure. The study used immunosequencing to profile the T cell repertoires of approximately 650 subjects and linked those repertoires to cytomegalovirus serostatus. Along with the roughly 710-subject first cohort, a separate validation cohort of some 130 different subjects was used. To predict cytomegalovirus infection status, the study brought together high-throughput TCR immunosequencing, statistical association of individual TCRs with disease status, and machine learning. A later analysis re-analyzed previously published TCR beta repertoires from 666 donors and added high-resolution HLA genotyping to study TCR occurrence patterns. The later analysis used no new phenotypic data to find candidate immune exposures, relying instead on TCR beta sequences and their occurrence across donors. To decide whether each TCR beta V gene segment behaved as functional or pseudogenic, an earlier analysis of approximately 600 of the donors relied on high-throughput TCR beta sequencing. Alongside the repertoire data, information on donor age, sex, ethnicity and CMV serostatus was compiled. In a later genetic analysis, genome-wide SNP genotypes for 398 of the 666 donors were used, and that subset was treated as a discovery cohort. Every discovery cohort repertoire had been produced on one sequencing platform. HLA typing covered class I and class II loci at four-digit resolution. The number of donors typed differed by locus, with 629-630 for A, B, C, DRB1 and DQB1, roughly 550 for DQA1, 600 to 610 for DPA1, and some 450 for DPB1. Roughly 5 DR-DQ haplotypes were handled as single units for association and clustering because linkage in the cohort was strong. On average, roughly 200,000 unique TCR beta nucleotide sequences were sequenced per donor among some 420 genotyped donors of the cohort, with around 19% of those sequences being non-productive. On the study overall, not on this receptor specifically: In this cohort, only TCR beta chains were sequenced, and detectable features were limited by the absence of alpha or paired-chain data. Linkage disequilibrium might explain the correlated functional status among segregating V segments, but an unknown experimental factor could not be excluded. In the study, some 160 TCR beta chains were listed as associated with cytomegalovirus. A later genetic analysis associated a missense DCLRE1C variant with V-gene and J-gene trimming of TCR beta chains, and an independent cohort replicated the association. A later analysis found that HLA-associated TCR beta chains were more clonally expanded and had lower generation probabilities than equally common non-associated chains. The presence/absence analyses assumed that sequencing depth was roughly uniform across donors, and that assumption may not be true. When HLA alleles, especially DR and DQ, strongly co-occurred, attributing TCR associations to individual alleles was difficult. Because counts were too low, seventeen rarely observed V segments, including chromosome 9 orphons, were left out of the earlier analysis of 587 of the donors. According to the authors, the approach could potentially be generalized to other disease states and immunological phenotypes. A further reported finding was that TCR beta sequences accurately predicted the HLA-A and HLA-B alleles for most subjects in the first cohort. According to a later analysis, parvovirus B19, influenza, CMV and Epstein-Barr virus appeared linked to several top co-occurrence clusters. An earlier analysis of 587 of the donors showed that most TCR beta V segments appeared in productive rearrangements either about 90% or about 30% of the time, which broadly matched IMGT annotations. According to a later analysis, TCR association rates differed among HLA loci, with DRB1 alleles showing the most associated TCRs and HLA-C alleles showing the fewest. A few of the identified cytomegalovirus-associated TCR beta chains were confirmed in vitro to be specific for cytomegalovirus antigens. For the cohort, immune exposure information was limited to CMV serostatus. Because HLA typing was missing for some donors at each locus, association tests included only the typed subset. The classifier was reported to diagnose cytomegalovirus status with high specificity and sensitivity in both the original and validation cohorts. In a later genetic analysis, fewer N-insertions in productive TCRs were reported among donors in an Asian-associated ancestry cluster than the approximately 670-donor mean. Most TCR sequences were seen in very few donors, while some public TCRs were found in many individuals. The sequencing pipeline was judged likely to have produced a cluster of highly shared sequence variants as a technical artifact. A later analysis associated 17,000 or so TCR beta sequences with specific HLA alleles at a false discovery rate of 0.05. Some IMGT-functional V segments, including TRBV6-2 and TRBV6-3, could not be distinguished by the 87-base-pair reads and were therefore excluded. In a later analysis, most CMV-associated TCR beta chains were found to appear HLA-restricted, with HLA associations seemingly driven largely by CMV exposure.

This clone was counted once. Its antigen is not yet known. Base-call qualities are not available, and no considerably larger clone is one nucleotide away. The cohort consisted of 600 or so healthy bone marrow donors. At the time of sampling, every cohort member was nominally healthy, though immune exposures that went unrecorded were likely present. The donor was CMV seronegative and belonged to the group of over 300 seronegative cohort members. Each donor provided a peripheral blood sample, and peripheral blood mononuclear cells were used for TCR beta sequencing. The Qiagen DNeasy Blood Extraction Kit was used to extract genomic DNA from the blood cell samples. The junction shows trimming of 3 bases on V and 6 bases on J, plus 10 bases between the germline ends. The CDR3, cysteine through phenylalanine, is 12 amino acids long. The only DNA kept is the CDR3, 36 bases in frame from the first base. The germline V gene yields SQVTM for CDR1 and ANQGSEA for CDR2.

Receptor libraries were prepared by the immunoSEQ multiplex PCR assay. The multiplex PCR relied on a mix of 60 forward primers for TCR Vbeta segments and 13 reverse primers for TCR Jbeta segments. Amplification of the CDR3 region of rearranged TCR beta genes was performed with a multiplex PCR assay on genomic DNA. The amplified TCR beta libraries were sequenced on the Illumina HiSeq System as 87-base-pair reads. Processing in the source paper ran as follows. A later analysis tallied roughly 76 million unique TCR beta chains across the 700 or so repertoires, and approximately 11 million of those chains were shared by two or more donors. Raw reads were error-corrected and collapsed into unique sequences with a nearest-neighbor algorithm that merged closely related sequences to remove PCR and sequencing errors. CDR3 sequences were aligned to IMGT reference sequences to assign V, D and J gene segments. For a sequence to be retained, a match of at least six nucleotides to both a V gene segment and a J gene segment was required. A rearrangement was called productive if the CDR3 had no stop codons and remained in frame with V and J, and every other rearrangement was called non-productive. Following IMGT convention, CDR3 was defined as the stretch from the second conserved V-encoded cysteine up to the conserved J-encoded phenylalanine. In an earlier analysis of more than 550 of the donors, sequences lacking an unambiguous match to a single V gene segment were excluded. In an earlier analysis of 587 of the donors, a V segment was called functional when productive rearrangements were above 56.7%, and segregating when the standard deviation between donors exceeded 5%. A statistical classification framework was developed to diagnose cytomegalovirus status using the catalog of TCR beta chain sequences. A later analysis assigned V and J genes by comparing TCR nucleotide sequences with IMGT/GENE-DB human TR gene sequences. A later analysis assigned CDR3 sequences and most-parsimonious VDJ recombination scenarios with the TCRdist pipeline. In a later analysis, each TCR beta chain was defined by its CDR3 amino acid sequence together with its V-gene family, and reads without a unique V-gene family were excluded. A later analysis removed several hundred highly shared, low-generation-probability nucleotide sequences to deal with suspected cross-contamination and a sequencing artifact. For each public chain, a later analysis derived a clonal expansion index from normalized ranks of inferred template counts within each repertoire. Generation probabilities in a later analysis came from a VDJ recombination model fitted to out-of-frame rearrangements, and those results were checked against IGoR. A later analysis scored TCR-TCR, TCR-HLA and TCR-CMV co-occurrence with hypergeometric tests, applying a repertoire-size bias correction to TCR pairs. A later analysis estimated false discovery rates by permuting HLA or CMV assignments 20 times. In a later analysis, co-occurring TCRs were grouped with DBSCAN, and TCRdist sequence similarity was added when clustering was performed within HLA-allele-positive subsets. For co-occurrence clustering, repertoires with fewer than 30,000 or more than 120,000 public chains were excluded, along with four to six repertoires with anomalous nucleotide sharing. This is the immuneACCESS table as TCRdb keeps it, with only in-frame sequences that have V and J called. A part of the clones is gone; compared with another copy, unresolved V genes explain less than half, and the rest is unexplained. V and J calls and clone size are copied from that table; D and trimming were computed from the DNA. A total of about 61,000 clones appear in this sample, 80% to 90% of them only once. About 1.5% of the sample lies in the top ten.

The sequence was collected from a man aged 18 to 29 in good health and CMV-seronegative. Sequencing was performed on PBMCs. The chain uses TRBV29-1 and TRBJ2-3; there is no confident call for the D gene. The bases read TGCAGCGTTGATTGGCCCCAGGATACGCAGTATTTT. This encodes CSVDWPQDTQYF.